This T cell receptor (beta chain) was sequenced in a study of shared clonotypes between healthy human individuals. Looking at the study overall: Per donor, three plates held CD4 naive cells, three held CD4 memory, two held CD8 naive and one held CD8 memory.

The germline V gene has CDR1 SEHNR and CDR2 FQNEAQ (reference sequence). Trimming shortened V by 4 bases and J by 9 bases, and 16 bases separated the two germline ends. The CDR3 consists of 14 residues. Across several immunoSEQ plates, the genomic DNA of each subset was split evenly. TCRdb's table, derived via immunoSEQ multiplex PCR, lists solely in-frame clones and lacks some. The sample records some 1,600,000 clones, roughly 98% being singletons. With respect to this clone: No antigen is known for it.

Overall study results and limits: Estimated richness was generally greater in naive than memory subsets.

The chain carries TRBV7-9 and TRBJ2-1, with no clear D. The sequenced material came from naive CD4+ T cells sorted from blood. Stated subset: CD45RA+ positively selected. This sequence originates from a man younger than 40 in good health. The CDR3 region is CASSSQLGSSEQFF. CDR3 in DNA: TGTGCCAGCAGCTCCCAGTTGGGGTCCAGTGAGCAGTTCTTC.